The clone carrying this T cell receptor beta chain was detected many times. This specimen belongs to a study of T-cell reconstitution after alpha-beta-depleted transplantation in children. CDR3 length: 12 amino acids. V shed 5 bases and J shed 6 bases, with 7 bases lying between them. Unique molecular identifiers featured in how the TCRbeta library was prepared. TCRdb re-called the PCR reads with MiXCR, one entry per CDR3 protein. This sample yields approximately 500,000 distinct CDR3 sequences, of which roughly 10% are seen a single time; approximately 2% belongs to the top ten. The specimen comprised PBMCs, sampled before TCRalphabeta/CD19-depleted stem cell transplant. V gene TRBV12-3 or TRBV12-4 combines with J gene TRBJ2-2, with D perhaps matching TRBD1 (6 bases). The sequence was collected from a child aged 2-15 years with inherited bone marrow failure, due to receive a stem cell transplant. CDR3 coding DNA: TGTGCCAGCAGTCCAGGGGCCGGGGAGCTGTTTTTT. The encoded protein is CASSPGAGELFF.